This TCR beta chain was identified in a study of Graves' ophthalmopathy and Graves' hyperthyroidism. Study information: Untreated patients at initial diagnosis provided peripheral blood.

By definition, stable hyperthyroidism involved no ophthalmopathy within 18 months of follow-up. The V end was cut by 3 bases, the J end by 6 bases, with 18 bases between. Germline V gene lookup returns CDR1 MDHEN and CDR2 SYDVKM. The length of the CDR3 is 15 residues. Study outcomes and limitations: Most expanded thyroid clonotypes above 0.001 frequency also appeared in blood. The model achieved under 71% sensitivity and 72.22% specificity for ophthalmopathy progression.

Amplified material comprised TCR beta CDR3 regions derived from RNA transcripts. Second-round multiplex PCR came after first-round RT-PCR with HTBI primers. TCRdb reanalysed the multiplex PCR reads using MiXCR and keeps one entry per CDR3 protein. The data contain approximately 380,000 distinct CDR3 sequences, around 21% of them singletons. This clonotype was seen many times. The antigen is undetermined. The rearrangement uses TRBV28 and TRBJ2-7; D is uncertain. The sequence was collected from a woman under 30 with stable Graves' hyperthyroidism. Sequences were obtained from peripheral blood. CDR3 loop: CASSFRRTGSLEQYF. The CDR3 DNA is TGTGCCAGCAGTTTCAGGCGAACCGGATCCCTCGAGCAGTACTTC.